This T cell receptor (beta chain) comes out of a study of T-cell memory formation after mild COVID-19. Study at large: Clusters were largely donor specific.

This CDR3 is 15 amino acids long. V was shortened by 5 bases and J by 1 base, with 16 bases between the two germline ends. Germline assignment: CDR1 SGHNT and CDR2 YYREEE (reference sequence). TCRdb re-derived calls from the 5' RACE reads in MiXCR, one entry per CDR3 protein. The sample lists 350,000 to 500,000 distinct CDR3 sequences; 20% to 30% were seen once. The study, taken as a whole, reports: Clones that contracted from day 15 to 85 had balanced CD4/CD8; later expanders were CD4+ biased. SARS-CoV-2 specificity was not confirmed for second-wave clones peaking on day 37. In pre-infection memory, a portion of responding clones appeared, which suggested that cross-reactive memory joined.

Of note for this clonotype: Its antigen is currently unknown.

This sequence was found in an adult woman who had mild COVID-19 (a few samples of this study predate the infection). Cell type and time point are not known. Sequencing was carried out using PBMCs or a T cell subset sorted from them (not recorded which). V and J are TRBV5-4 and TRBJ2-7; no clear D gene. Here the CDR3 reads CASRKDLPRSYEQYF. The CDR3 region has the DNA TGTGCCAGCAGAAAGGATCTGCCTAGGTCCTACGAGCAGTACTTC.